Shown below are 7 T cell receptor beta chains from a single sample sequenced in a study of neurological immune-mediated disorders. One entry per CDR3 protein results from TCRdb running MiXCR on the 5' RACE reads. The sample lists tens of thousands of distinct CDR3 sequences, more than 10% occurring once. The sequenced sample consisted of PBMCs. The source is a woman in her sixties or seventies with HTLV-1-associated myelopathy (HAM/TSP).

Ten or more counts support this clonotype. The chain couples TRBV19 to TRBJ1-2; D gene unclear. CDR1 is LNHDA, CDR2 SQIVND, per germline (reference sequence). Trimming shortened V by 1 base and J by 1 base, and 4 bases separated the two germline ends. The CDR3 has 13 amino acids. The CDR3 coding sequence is TGTGCCAGTAGTATAGGGATTAACTATGGCTACACCTTC. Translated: CASSIGINYGYTF.

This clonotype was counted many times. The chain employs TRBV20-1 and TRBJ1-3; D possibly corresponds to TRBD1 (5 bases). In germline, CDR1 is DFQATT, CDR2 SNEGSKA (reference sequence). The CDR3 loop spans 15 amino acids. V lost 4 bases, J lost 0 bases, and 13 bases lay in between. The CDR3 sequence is CSAIDRHSSGNTIYF. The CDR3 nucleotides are TGCAGTGCTATAGACAGACATAGCTCTGGAAACACCATATATTTT.

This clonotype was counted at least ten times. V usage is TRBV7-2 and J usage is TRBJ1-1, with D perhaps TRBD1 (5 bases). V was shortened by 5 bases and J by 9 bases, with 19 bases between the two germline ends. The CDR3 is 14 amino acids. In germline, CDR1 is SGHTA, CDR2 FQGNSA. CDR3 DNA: TGTGCCAGCAGCCCTAGGACCCTGACAGAGAAAGCTTTCTTT. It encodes CASSPRTLTEKAFF.

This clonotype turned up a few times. The CDR3 sequence: CSGNLGGGIDEQYF. DNA for the CDR3: TGCAGTGGCAATCTGGGAGGAGGAATAGACGAGCAGTACTTC. The chain uses TRBV20-1 and TRBJ2-7, with D possibly being TRBD2 (6 bases). Looked up from germline, CDR1 is DFQATT and CDR2 is SNEGSKA (reference sequence). The CDR3 runs 14 residues. With 7 bases removed from V and 5 bases from J, the gap between germline ends came to 21 bases.

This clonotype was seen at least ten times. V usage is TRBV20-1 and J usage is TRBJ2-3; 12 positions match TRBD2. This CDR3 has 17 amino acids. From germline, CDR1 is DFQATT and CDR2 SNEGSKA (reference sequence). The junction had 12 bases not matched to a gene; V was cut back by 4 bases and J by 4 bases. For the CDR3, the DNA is TGCAGTGCTATAGGACTAGCGGGACGCTGGGGCGCAGATACGCAGTATTTT. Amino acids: CSAIGLAGRWGADTQYF.

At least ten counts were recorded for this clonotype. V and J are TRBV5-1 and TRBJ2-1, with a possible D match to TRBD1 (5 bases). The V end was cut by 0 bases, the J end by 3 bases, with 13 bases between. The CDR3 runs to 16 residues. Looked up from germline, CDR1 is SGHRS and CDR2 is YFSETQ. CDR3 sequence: CASSLGVGALYNEQFF. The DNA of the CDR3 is TGCGCCAGCAGCTTGGGGGTAGGGGCCCTCTACAATGAGCAGTTCTTC.

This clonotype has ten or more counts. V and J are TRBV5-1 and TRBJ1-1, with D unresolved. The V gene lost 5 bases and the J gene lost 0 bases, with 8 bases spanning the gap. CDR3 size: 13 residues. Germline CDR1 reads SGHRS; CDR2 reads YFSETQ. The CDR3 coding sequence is TGCGCCAGCAGGAGGGCTTTGAACACTGAAGCTTTCTTT. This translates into CASRRALNTEAFF.